This TCR beta chain appears in the sequencing data of a study of cytomegalovirus exposure and HLA in healthy donors. The germline V gene has CDR1 PRHDT and CDR2 FYEKMQ (reference sequence). The CDR3 length is 15 residues. J lost 2 bases, V lost 5 bases, and 2 bases had no gene match. The study ran its PCR with 60 Vbeta and 13 Jbeta primers. Sequencing was performed with immunoSEQ multiplex PCR; in TCRdb, only in-frame clones are kept and a portion is missing. The sample has 110,000 to 150,000 clones, about 80% seen once. The specimen sequenced was PBMCs. The chain has TRBV13 and TRBJ2-7; 14 positions agree with TRBD2. This receptor was obtained from a man aged 25 to 45 in good health and CMV-seronegative. CDR3 sequence: CASSPTSGRAYEQYF. CDR3 DNA: TGTGCCAGCAGCCCGACTAGCGGGAGGGCCTACGAGCAGTACTTC.